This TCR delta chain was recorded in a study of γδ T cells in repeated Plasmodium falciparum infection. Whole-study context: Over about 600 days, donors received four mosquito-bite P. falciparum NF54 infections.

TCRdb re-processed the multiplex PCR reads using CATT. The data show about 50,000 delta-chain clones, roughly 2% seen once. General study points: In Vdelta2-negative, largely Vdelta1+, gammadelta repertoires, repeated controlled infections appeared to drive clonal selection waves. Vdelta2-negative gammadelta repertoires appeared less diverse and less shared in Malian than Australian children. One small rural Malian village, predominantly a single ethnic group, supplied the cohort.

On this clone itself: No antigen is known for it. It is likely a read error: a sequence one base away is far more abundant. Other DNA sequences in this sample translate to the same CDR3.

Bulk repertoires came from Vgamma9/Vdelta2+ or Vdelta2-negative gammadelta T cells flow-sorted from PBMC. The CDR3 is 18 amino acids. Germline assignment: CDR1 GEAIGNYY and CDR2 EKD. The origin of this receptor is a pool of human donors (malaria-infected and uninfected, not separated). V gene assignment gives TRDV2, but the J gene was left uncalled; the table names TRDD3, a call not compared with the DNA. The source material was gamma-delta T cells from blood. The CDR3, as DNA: TGTGCCTGTGACACCGGGGTATACTGGGGGATACGGGCCGATAAGCTCATCTTT. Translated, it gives CACDTGVYWGIRADKLIF.